A selection of T cell receptor beta chains follows, all from one sample in a study of shared clonotypes between healthy human individuals. Profiled with immunoSEQ multiplex PCR; TCRdb holds only in-frame clones, not every one. The repertoire holds fewer than 850,000 clones, with about 90% as singletons. Sequenced material: memory CD8+ T cells from PBMCs. The receptors come from a man between 18 and 35 years old in good health. Some clones in this sample may be carry-over from other donors' samples. Both conserved end residues are part of each CDR3. A D gene is named only where the DNA matches it firmly. Rows give clone size only sometimes, using once, few, many, or a class for an expanded clone.

cdr3_length j_call clone_size v_call d_call cdr3_nt cdr3_aa
13 TRBJ2-7 . TRBV28 . TGTGCCAGCAGTTTAAACCAGGGCTACGAGCAGTACTTC CASSLNQGYEQYF
19 TRBJ2-3 . TRBV7-3 . TGTGCCAGCAGCTTATCGGGCGGCTCGGTAGAACCGGGCACAGATACGCAGTATTTT CASSLSGGSVEPGTDTQYF
16 TRBJ2-1 . TRBV7-3 . TGTGCCAGCAGCCCGGGTATAACAGCCTCCTACAATGAGCAGTTCTTC CASSPGITASYNEQFF
16 TRBJ1-2 . TRBV6-6 . TGTGCCAGCAGTTATGTCAGGGACGGAAGAGGCTATGGCTACACCTTC CASSYVRDGRGYGYTF
14 TRBJ2-3 . TRBV14 . TGTGCCAGCAGTCAGAGCGTGAGCACAGATACGCAGTATTTT CASSQSVSTDTQYF
14 TRBJ2-3 . TRBV6-1 TRBD2 TGTGCCAGCAGTGAGTGGCTAGCGGGAGATACGCAGTATTTT CASSEWLAGDTQYF
15 TRBJ2-7 . TRBV7-8 TRBD2 TGTGCCAGCAGCCCACGTGCGGGAGTTTTGTACGAGCAGTACTTC CASSPRAGVLYEQYF
14 TRBJ1-1 . TRBV6-6 . TGTGCCAGCAGTTACTTGGGGTCGAACACTGAAGCTTTCTTT CASSYLGSNTEAFF
14 TRBJ2-1 . TRBV29-1 TRBD2 TGCAGCGCCGCCGGGGGGACTACCTACAATGAGCAGTTCTTC CSAAGGTTYNEQFF
13 TRBJ2-7 . TRBV13 . TGTGCCAGCAGTCCTCCCCTCTCCTACGAGCAGTACTTC CASSPPLSYEQYF
17 TRBJ2-7 . TRBV15 TRBD1 TGTGCCACCAGCAGAGGGGTGACAGGGGCCGGAATTTACGAGCAGTACTTC CATSRGVTGAGIYEQYF
14 TRBJ2-2 . TRBV7-9 TRBD2 TGTGCCAGCAGCTTAGCGGGAGGGCCCGGGGAGCTGTTTTTT CASSLAGGPGELFF
16 TRBJ2-1 . TRBV28 TRBD2 TGTGCCAGCAGTCGTCCATGGGAGGGAGCTAGCAATGAGCAGTTCTTC CASSRPWEGASNEQFF
17 TRBJ1-2 . TRBV27 TRBD1 TGTGCCAGCAGTTTATCGTCGGGGACAGCTACTAGCTATGGCTACACCTTC CASSLSSGTATSYGYTF
14 TRBJ2-3 . TRBV7-9 TRBD1 TGTGCCAGCAGCCGCGCCGGGACAGGGGGCGAGCAGTATTTT CASSRAGTGGEQYF
18 TRBJ2-7 . TRBV30 TRBD2 TGTGCCTGGAGCAACGTACCGGGACTAGCGGGACCCCCCTACGAGCAGTACTTC CAWSNVPGLAGPPYEQYF
14 TRBJ1-2 once TRBV28 . TGTGCCAGCAGATTTACGGGGGGATACTATGGCTACACCTTC CASRFTGGYYGYTF
12 TRBJ2-3 . TRBV4-3 . TGCGCCAGCAGCCGGAGAGGAGATACGCAGTATTTT CASSRRGDTQYF
15 TRBJ1-1 . TRBV9 . TGTGCCAGCAGCCCTACTCCGACATTGAACACTGAAGCTTTCTTT CASSPTPTLNTEAFF
13 TRBJ2-1 . TRBV28 TRBD2 TGTGCCAGCAGACTAGCGGACTACAATGAGCAGTTCTTC CASRLADYNEQFF
17 TRBJ1-4 . TRBV9 . TGTGCCAGCAGCGTAGGGGTGGGGCTGATATCTAATGAAAAACTGTTTTTT CASSVGVGLISNEKLFF
14 TRBJ1-4 . TRBV27 . TGTGCCAGCGGGCCGGACGTCGGAGGGGAAAAACTGTTTTTT CASGPDVGGEKLFF
16 TRBJ2-2 . TRBV5-1 . TGCGCCAGCAGCTTGGGGGTGGTATCGAACACCGGGGAGCTGTTTTTT CASSLGVVSNTGELFF
13 TRBJ1-2 . TRBV5-5 TRBD1 TGTGCCAGCAGCTCCACAGGGGACTGGGGCTACACCTTC CASSSTGDWGYTF
15 TRBJ1-3 once TRBV15 TRBD1 TGTGCCACCAGCAGGACTACAGGGGCTGGAAACACCATATATTTT CATSRTTGAGNTIYF
18 TRBJ2-1 once TRBV5-1 TRBD2 TGCGCCAGCACCGAATATCCCGGGACTAGCGGGCCTTTGGATGAGCAGTTCTTC CASTEYPGTSGPLDEQFF
14 TRBJ2-7 . TRBV30 TRBD2 TGTGCCTGGGGTCCCGGGGGGAATGGCGACGAGCAGTACTTC CAWGPGGNGDEQYF
17 TRBJ2-7 . TRBV11-2 . TGTGCCAGCACCGGGCCAGGAGTCCACAGGGCCCTCTACGAGCAGTACTTC CASTGPGVHRALYEQYF
14 TRBJ2-5 . TRBV9 TRBD1 TGTGCCAGCGCGACAGGGGGCTTAGGGGAGACCCAGTACTTC CASATGGLGETQYF
15 TRBJ2-1 . TRBV18 TRBD2 TGTGCCAGCTCACCAAGGACTAGAGACTACAATGAGCAGTTCTTC CASSPRTRDYNEQFF
16 TRBJ2-1 . TRBV9 . TGTGCCAGCAGCTCAGAGACCGGGACGGGCTACAATGAGCAGTTCTTC CASSSETGTGYNEQFF
14 TRBJ2-7 . TRBV19 . TGTGCCAGTAGTCCAAACCTAGGAGCCTACGAGCAGTACTTC CASSPNLGAYEQYF
14 TRBJ1-5 . TRBV5-6 . TGTGCCAGCAGCTTGGCAGGAAGGAATCAGCCCCAGCATTTT CASSLAGRNQPQHF
12 TRBJ2-1 once TRBV7-9 . TGTGCCAGCAGCCAGTGGGGGGATGAGCAGTTCTTC CASSQWGDEQFF
17 TRBJ1-5 . TRBV7-2 . TGTGCCAGCAGCTTAGTTTACAGGACGTATAGCAATCAGCCCCAGCATTTT CASSLVYRTYSNQPQHF
16 TRBJ1-1 . TRBV5-1 . TGCGCCAGCAGCTCCCGGGACACTACCGTGGGCACTGAAGCTTTCTTT CASSSRDTTVGTEAFF
14 TRBJ2-1 . TRBV13 . TGTGCCAGCAGCTTGCTAGCAGATCTCAATGAGCAGTTCTTC CASSLLADLNEQFF
15 TRBJ2-2 . TRBV7-9 TRBD1 TGTGCCAGCAGCTCCCGACGGGACAGGGAAGCGGAGCTGTTTTTT CASSSRRDREAELFF
16 TRBJ2-7 . TRBV7-9 . TGTGCCAGCAGCCGGTGGTTTCGTGGTCGCGCCTACGAGCAGTACTTC CASSRWFRGRAYEQYF
19 TRBJ1-5 once TRBV6-1 TRBD1 TGTGCCAGCAGTGCACGACGACAGGGGAAGCCGGATAGCAATCAGCCCCAGCATTTT CASSARRQGKPDSNQPQHF
14 TRBJ1-1 . TRBV18 . TGTGCCAGCTCACTACAGAGAAAGGACACTGAAGCTTTCTTT CASSLQRKDTEAFF
14 TRBJ2-1 . TRBV27 . TGTGCCAGCAGTTTCCAGCGGACCTCGAATGAGCAGTTCTTC CASSFQRTSNEQFF